This TCR beta chain was retrieved from a study of somatic mutations in cytotoxic T cells in rheumatoid arthritis. Generated by immunoSEQ multiplex PCR, the TCRdb table keeps only in-frame clones and is missing some. The sample consists of approximately 25,000 clones, 70% to 80% of them appearing once. Study conclusions and caveats: No significant CD8+ T-cell clonality difference was found between rheumatoid arthritis patients and age-matched controls.

Magnetic beads with positive selection isolated CD4+ and CD8+ fractions, whose purity was verified by flow cytometry. The V gene lost 1 base and the J gene lost 5 bases, with 15 bases spanning the gap. CDR1 is MNHNS, CDR2 SASEGT, per germline. The CDR3 sequence is 16 residues long. Concerning this clone: Its antigen is still unknown.

This rearrangement joins TRBV6-1 to TRBJ2-1; possibly TRBD1 for D (5 bases). The sample was CD8+ T cells sorted from blood. The receptor was isolated from a woman between 18 and 29 years old in good health. The DNA of the CDR3 is TGTGCCAGCAGTGAAGAGTTAGGGGTAAGGGACAATGAGCAGTTCTTC. Its translation is CASSEELGVRDNEQFF.